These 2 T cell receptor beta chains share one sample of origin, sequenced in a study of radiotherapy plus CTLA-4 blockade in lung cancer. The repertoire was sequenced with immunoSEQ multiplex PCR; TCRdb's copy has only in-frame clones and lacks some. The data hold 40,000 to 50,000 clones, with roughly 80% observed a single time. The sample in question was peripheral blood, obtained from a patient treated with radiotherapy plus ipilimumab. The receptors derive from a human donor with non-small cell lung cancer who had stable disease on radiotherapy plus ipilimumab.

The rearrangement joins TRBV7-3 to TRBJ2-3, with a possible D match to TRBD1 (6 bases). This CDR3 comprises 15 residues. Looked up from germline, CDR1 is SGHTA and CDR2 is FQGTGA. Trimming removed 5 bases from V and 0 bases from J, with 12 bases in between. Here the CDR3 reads CASSRQGSSTDTQYF. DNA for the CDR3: TGTGCCAGCAGCCGGCAGGGGTCTAGCACAGATACGCAGTATTTT. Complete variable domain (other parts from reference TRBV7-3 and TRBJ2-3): GAGVSQTPSNKVTEKGKYVELRCDPISGHTALYWYRQSLGQGPEFLIYFQGTGAADDSGLPNDRFFAVRPEGSVSTLKIQRTERGDSAVYLCASSRQGSSTDTQYFGPGTRLTVL.

For the CDR3, the DNA is TGCGCCAGCAGCTTGGTATACAGCTCCGGCTCTGGGGCCAACGTCCTGACTTTC. Encoded protein: CASSLVYSSGSGANVLTF. J is TRBJ2-6 and V is TRBV5-1; D unclear. Trimming removed 0 bases at V and 0 bases at J, with 13 bases between. The germline CDR1 and CDR2 sequences are SGHRS and YFSETQ. The CDR3 loop spans 18 amino acids.